This T cell receptor (beta chain) was identified during a study of OX40 agonist ivuxolimab in advanced cancers. With regard to the full study: The costimulatory receptor OX40 (CD134) was targeted by ivuxolimab, a fully human IgG2 agonistic monoclonal antibody. Intravenous ivuxolimab was administered to patients every 2 weeks at six dose levels: 0.01, 0.1, 0.3, 1.5, 3 and 10 mg/kg. Of the approximately 54 dose-escalation patients, hepatocellular carcinoma was present in 19, melanoma in around 15, renal cell carcinoma in 9 and head and neck cancer in 9. In the dose-escalation cohort, 75% to 85% of patients were male, and the mean age was approximately 60 years with a range of about 23 to 79. Prior anti-PD-1, anti-PD-L1 or anti-CTLA-4 therapy was permitted, and approximately 40% of dose-escalation patients had received checkpoint inhibitors. Three dose-escalation patients achieved partial responses, one with hepatocellular carcinoma and two with cutaneous melanoma. Peripheral TCRbeta sequencing was intended to test whether TCR sequence diversity was altered and clonal T-cell expansion was caused by ivuxolimab. The paper reports the monotherapy dose-escalation portion (N of about 54 patients) of the phase I ivuxolimab trial.

The germline V end is reduced by 4 bases and the J end by 2 bases; junction bases left unmatched: 6. From cysteine to phenylalanine, the CDR3 is 14 amino acids long. The retained sequence is limited to the CDR3, 42 bases, with the frame set at the first base. From a lookup of the germline V gene (reference sequence), CDR1 and CDR2 are SGHNT and YYREEE. Remarks on this clone: Its antigen remains undetermined. Base qualities are not provided; no much larger clone lies one nucleotide away.

Overall study results and their limits: Low levels of normalized T-cell clonal expansion were also seen in some patients who did not respond. In partial responders in the 0.1-3.0 mg/kg groups, normalized peripheral clonal expansion was found to be among the lowest, especially among CD8+ T cells. Which antigens the clonally expanded peripheral T cells were specific for was not determined. After ivuxolimab, expanded clones were on average more numerous among CD8+ T cells than among CD4+ T cells. At doses of 0.1 to 3.0 mg/kg, clonal expansion of both CD4+ and CD8+ T cells in blood was seen between baseline and week 6.

Patients with autoimmune disease history or receiving systemic immunosuppression were excluded from the trial. In every dose cohort, peripheral blood was drawn for TCR sequencing at baseline, cycle 4 day 1, and cycle 7 day 1. Samples were obtained from an open-label, multicenter, first-in-human phase I dose-escalation trial of ivuxolimab. Adults with locally advanced or metastatic head and neck squamous cell, hepatocellular, melanoma or renal cell carcinoma were enrolled in the trial. CD4+ and CD8+ T cells were sorted separately from peripheral blood before TCR sequencing. For sequencing of the TCRbeta CDR3 region, genomic DNA was extracted from the sorted cells. The immunoSEQ Assay was used for sequencing of TCRbeta CDR3 regions. Here the immuneACCESS table is served through TCRdb, limited to in-frame sequences with V and J called. Missing clones are a known gap in these copies; in checked studies unresolved V genes cover under half, and the rest lacks a known reason. The table for this sample lists around 68,000 clones; 90% to 95% of them were counted only once. Approximately 0.3% of the sample comes from the top ten.

The sequence is built from TRBV5-4 and TRBJ2-7, with 7 middle bases fitting TRBD2. This clonotype was sampled from an adult with an advanced solid tumor such as melanoma, head and neck, liver or kidney cancer. Here the sequenced sample was CD4+ or CD8+ T cells sorted from blood, taken in a trial of the OX40 agonist ivuxolimab. At the DNA level, the sequence is TGTGCCAGCAGCCCGTATAGCGGGCCCTACGAGCAGTACTTC. Translated, this is CASSPYSGPYEQYF.